These 22 T cell receptor beta chains originate from one sample sequenced in a study of Ad26.COV2.S vaccination and SARS-CoV-2 variants. Method: immunoSEQ multiplex PCR; TCRdb's copy keeps in-frame clones and lacks some. The sample consists of about 410,000 clones, less than 90% of them appearing once. Treatment reported: about 20 received Ad26.COV2.S at low or high dose, single or two shots; roughly five received placebo; per-sample allocation not given. Sampling took place 63 days after the first vaccine or placebo injection. The sequencing used peripheral blood, collected in a trial of Ad26.COV2.S vaccine versus placebo. These receptors were taken from a person between 18 and 65 years old who received the Ad26.COV2.S COVID-19 vaccine or a placebo.

This chain connects TRBV27 to TRBJ1-4; D might be TRBD1 (5 bases). The CDR3 is made up of 15 amino acids. V lost 0 bases, J lost 7 bases, and 12 bases lay in between. Germline CDR1 and CDR2: MNHEY and SMNVEV (reference sequence). Here the CDR3 reads CASSLSGTHLEKLFF. For the CDR3, the DNA is TGTGCCAGCAGTTTATCGGGGACGCATCTTGAAAAACTGTTTTTT. The full variable domain, its missing parts supplied by reference TRBV27 and TRBJ1-4, is EAQVTQNPRYLITVTGKKLTVTCSQNMNHEYMSWYRQDPGLGLRQIYYSMNVEVTDKGDVPEGYKVSRKEKRNFPLILESPSPNQTSLYFCASSLSGTHLEKLFFGSGTQLSVL.

This clone was seen only a few times. The chain is built from TRBV10-3 and TRBJ1-2; D is unclear. V was shortened by 2 bases and J by 4 bases, with 14 bases between the two germline ends. The CDR3 is made up of 15 amino acids. CDR1 is ENHRY and CDR2 is SYGVKD in the germline V gene. The CDR3 DNA reads as TGTGCCATCAGTGAGGGGAGTCTTCCCGTCTATGGCTACACCTTC. It specifies CAISEGSLPVYGYTF.

The sample holds one count of this clone. The chain carries TRBV29-1 and TRBJ2-5; D gene ambiguous. The CDR3 covers 13 residues. V was cut by 4 bases and J by 1 base, with 10 bases left in between. Germline lookup yields CDR1 SQVTM and CDR2 ANQGSEA. The CDR3 region has the DNA TGCAGCGTTGTGTCCCCCCTCCAAGAGACCCAGTACTTC. This encodes CSVVSPLQETQYF.

The V call is TRBV10-3, the J call TRBJ1-4, with D perhaps matching TRBD1 (5 bases). V was pared by 10 bases and J by 8 bases, with 17 bases between. The CDR3 contains 13 residues. Looked up from germline, CDR1 is ENHRY and CDR2 is SYGVKD. The CDR3 DNA sequence: TGTGCCACCTCCGACGGACGGGGGGAAAAACTGTTTTTT. Its translation is CATSDGRGEKLFF.

This clone was recorded a few times. The chain carries TRBV7-9 and TRBJ1-2; possibly TRBD1 for D (5 bases). The germline gives CDR1 SEHNR, CDR2 FQNEAQ (reference sequence). V was trimmed by 2 bases and J by 4 bases, leaving 14 bases between them. CDR3 size: 15 residues. CDR3 sequence reads: CASSLYPRTPYGYTF. The CDR3 DNA reads as TGTGCCAGCAGCTTATATCCCCGGACACCCTATGGCTACACCTTC. Based on the CDR3 plus reference TRBV7-9 and TRBJ1-2, the full variable domain is DTGVSQNPRHKITKRGQNVTFRCDPISEHNRLYWYRQTLGQGPEFLTYFQNEAQLEKSRLLSDRFSAERPKGSFSTLEIQRTEQGDSAMYLCASSLYPRTPYGYTFGSGTRLTVV.

A few counts support this clone. The chain joins TRBV21-1 to TRBJ1-2; the tabulated D call, TRBD1, remains unverified against the DNA. TRBV21-1 is noted as a pseudogene. The length of the CDR3 is 15 residues. The CDR3 DNA follows: TGTGCCAGCATGGAAGACAGGGGCGGTGTGTACGGCTACACCTTC. Translated, it gives CASMEDRGGVYGYTF.

The chain has TRBV7-9 and TRBJ2-2; 7 bases map to TRBD2. Germline CDR1 is SEHNR and CDR2 is FQNEAQ (reference sequence). V was pared by 4 bases and J by 5 bases, with 13 bases of the junction left unmatched. The CDR3 covers 17 residues. The CDR3 reads CASSSSLLASKTGELFF. CDR3 in DNA: TGTGCCAGCAGCTCTAGCCTACTAGCGAGTAAGACCGGGGAGCTGTTTTTT. The complete variable domain, with remaining parts taken from reference TRBV7-9 and TRBJ2-2, reads DTGVSQNPRHKITKRGQNVTFRCDPISEHNRLYWYRQTLGQGPEFLTYFQNEAQLEKSRLLSDRFSAERPKGSFSTLEIQRTEQGDSAMYLCASSSSLLASKTGELFFGEGSRLTVL.

The gene calls are TRBV10-1 and TRBJ1-1; 7 bases fit TRBD1. This CDR3 is built from 13 residues. With 6 bases clipped from V and 4 bases from J, the junction kept 5 bases outside the gene matches. The germline V gene encodes CDR1 WNHNN and CDR2 SYGVQD (reference sequence). The CDR3 sequence: CASSDREGTEAFF. The DNA for the CDR3 is TGCGCCAGCAGCGACAGGGAGGGCACTGAAGCTTTCTTT.

A single count supports this clone. The chain uses TRBV19 and TRBJ2-5, with TRBD1 identical over 8 bases. Per the germline V gene, CDR1 is LNHDA and CDR2 is SQIVND (reference sequence). The CDR3 length is 15 residues. The V gene end was trimmed by 3 bases and the J gene end by 4 bases; junction bases not matched to a gene: 7. CDR3 residues: CASSIRQGAGETQYF. The CDR3 DNA sequence: TGTGCCAGTAGTATCCGCCAGGGGGCGGGAGAGACCCAGTACTTC.

This chain connects TRBV25-1 to TRBJ2-3, with D hard to call. V gave up 2 bases and J gave up 6 bases, with 3 bases separating them. The CDR3 runs 11 residues. CDR1 and CDR2 from the germline V gene are MGHDK and SYGVNS. In DNA, the CDR3 is TGTGCCAGCAGTGAACTCGATACGCAGTATTTT. It translates to CASSELDTQYF.

The chain recombines TRBV7-9 with TRBJ2-7, with D possibly being TRBD1 (5 bases). CDR3 length: 13 residues. CDR1 and CDR2 (germline): SEHNR, FQNEAQ (reference sequence). Between the trimmed V and J ends, which lost 3 bases and 6 bases, there was a span of 12 bases. In DNA form, the CDR3 reads TGTGCCAGCAGCTTCCCAGGGCGCGGCGAGCAGTACTTC. It codes for CASSFPGRGEQYF.

The V and J genes are TRBV5-4 and TRBJ1-1; D is unclear. V shed 4 bases and J shed 5 bases, with 9 bases lying between them. Germline V lookup: CDR1 SGHNT, CDR2 YYREEE (reference sequence). The CDR3 sequence is 12 residues long. The CDR3 sequence is CASSQRGTEAFF. The DNA of the CDR3 is TGTGCCAGCAGCCAACGGGGAACTGAAGCTTTCTTT.

This clone was seen a single time. V and J are TRBV6-2 or TRBV6-3 and TRBJ1-5; D possibly corresponds to TRBD1 (5 bases). Trimming removed 2 bases at V and 2 bases at J, with 16 bases between. The CDR3 has 17 amino acids. Germline lookup yields CDR1 MNHEY and CDR2 SVGEGT. The CDR3 here is CASSYGPRAGGNQPQHF. Here the CDR3 DNA reads TGTGCCAGCAGTTACGGCCCTAGGGCGGGGGGCAATCAGCCCCAGCATTTT.

This chain links TRBV11-2 with TRBJ2-2; unclear D gene. This CDR3 is 16 amino acids long. Germline CDR1 is SGHAT and CDR2 is FQNNGV. Trimming took off 1 base at V and 1 base at J, with 10 bases between the two ends. As DNA, the CDR3 is TGTGCCAGCAGCTTAGGTCTGAGGCGGAACACCGGGGAGCTGTTTTTT. Its translation is CASSLGLRRNTGELFF.

The chain recombines TRBV10-2 with TRBJ1-4; tentatively, D is TRBD1 (6 bases). Germline-derived CDR1 and CDR2 are WSHSY and SAAADI. V dropped 1 base and J dropped 10 bases, with 16 bases sitting between them. This CDR3 comprises 15 residues. CDR3 DNA sequence: TGCGCCAGCAGTGAGTGGGGGACAAGAGGTGGAAAACTGTTTTTT. As protein: CASSEWGTRGGKLFF.

The rearrangement uses TRBV7-9 and TRBJ2-3; 11 bases map to TRBD2. The CDR3 is 16 amino acids. Germline V CDR1 and CDR2: SEHNR, FQNEAQ (reference sequence). Trimming at V came to 6 bases and at J to 2 bases, leaving 7 bases not matched to a gene. CDR3 nucleotides: TGTGCCAGCAGACGAGGGACTAGCGGATTCACAGATACGCAGTATTTT. Its protein product is CASRRGTSGFTDTQYF.

This chain joins TRBV4-1 and TRBJ1-1, with D perhaps matching TRBD1 (5 bases). The V end was cut by 1 base, the J end by 1 base, with 10 bases between. CDR1 and CDR2 from the germline V gene are MGHRA and YSYEKL. The CDR3 length is 15 residues. The CDR3 sequence is CASSQGPRENTEAFF. CDR3 coding DNA: TGCGCCAGCAGCCAAGGTCCCAGGGAGAACACTGAAGCTTTCTTT.

J is TRBJ2-7 and V is TRBV11-2, with a weak D call TRBD1 (5 bases). The CDR3 contains 14 residues. The germline V and J ends were trimmed by 3 bases and 5 bases, with 14 bases remaining between them. Germline CDR1 reads SGHAT; CDR2 reads FQNNGV. CDR3 nucleotide sequence: TGTGCCAGCAGCTTTGGGCAGGGCCTGGACGAGCAGTACTTC. As protein: CASSFGQGLDEQYF.

This clone was recorded only once. The J gene is TRBJ2-2, the V gene TRBV18; no reliable D call. Trimming pared 2 bases from V and 2 bases from J, leaving 6 bases between. Germline values: CDR1 KGHSH, CDR2 LQKENI. There are 14 residues in the CDR3. The CDR3 protein is CASSPGQNTGELFF. As DNA, the CDR3 is TGTGCCAGCTCACCAGGGCAAAACACCGGGGAGCTGTTTTTT.

The chain is built from TRBV7-8 and TRBJ2-7; D is uncertain. V lost 1 base to trimming and J lost 3 bases, with 7 bases between them. CDR3 size: 13 residues. Germline V CDR1 and CDR2: SGHVS, FQNEAQ. The chain's CDR3 is CASSLEAIYEQYF. The DNA for the CDR3 is TGTGCCAGCAGCTTAGAAGCAATCTACGAGCAGTACTTC.

This clone has a single count. The chain carries TRBV9 and TRBJ1-2; 7 nucleotides align to TRBD1. The CDR3 length is 15 residues. CDR1 and CDR2 from the germline V gene are SGDLS and YYNGEE. Trimming removed 4 bases from V and 6 bases from J; junction bases left unmatched: 12. DNA for the CDR3: TGTGCCAGCAGCCCGAGGGTAGGGGGCCAGAATGGCTACACCTTC. This gives the protein CASSPRVGGQNGYTF.

The chain joins TRBV7-9 to TRBJ1-2; 7 positions agree with TRBD1. The germline CDR1 and CDR2 sequences are SEHNR and FQNEAQ (reference sequence). Trimming removed 7 bases from V and 4 bases from J; junction bases left unmatched: 12. The CDR3 covers 15 residues. CDR3 protein: CASTWDSHVSYGYTF. In nucleotides, the CDR3 is TGTGCCAGCACCTGGGACAGCCACGTTAGCTATGGCTACACCTTC.